A single sample is the source of the 32 T cell receptor beta chains below, sequenced in a study of Graves' ophthalmopathy and Graves' hyperthyroidism. RNA transcripts yielded amplified TCR beta CDR3 regions. In the first round, RT-PCR was carried out with HTBI primers, and a multiplex PCR formed the second round. MiXCR was run by TCRdb on the multiplex PCR reads, yielding one entry per CDR3 protein. The data contain 400,000 or so distinct CDR3 sequences, about 18% of them seen just once; the ten biggest clones take up roughly 2.4%. The source material was peripheral blood. The origin of the receptors is an adult woman with stable Graves' hyperthyroidism.

This clonotype has at least ten counts. The J gene is TRBJ2-2, the V gene TRBV7-9, with TRBD1 matching 7 bases. V gave up 5 bases and J gave up 7 bases; unmatched junction bases: 7. Germline-derived CDR1 and CDR2 are SEHNR and FQNEAQ (reference sequence). The CDR3 runs to 14 residues. This CDR3 is CASSPRQGSGELFF. The DNA of the CDR3 is TGTGCCAGCAGCCCTCGACAGGGCAGCGGGGAGCTGTTTTTT.

The table lists this clonotype with many counts. The chain combines TRBV10-3 with TRBJ2-2; TRBD2 aligns across 15 bases. Germline CDR1 reads ENHRY; CDR2 reads SYGVKD. V trimming: 6 bases; J trimming: 8 bases; junction bases outside the gene matches: 7. This CDR3 has 16 residues. The CDR3 protein is CAIRRGLAGGGGELFF. As DNA, the CDR3 is TGTGCCATCAGGAGGGGACTAGCGGGAGGAGGAGGGGAGCTGTTTTTT.

Of note for this clonotype: A junction boundary mismatches the germline segment, possibly from a read error. The chain combines TRBV3-1 with TRBJ2-7; TRBD2 aligns across 9 bases. This CDR3 comprises 17 residues. Per germline, CDR1 LGHDT and CDR2 YNNKEL (reference sequence). CDR3 DNA: TGTGCCGGCAGCCAAGAGAGGTGGGCTAGCGGGGCCTACGAGCAGTACTTC. Its translation: CAGSQERWASGAYEQYF.

The J gene is TRBJ2-2, the V gene TRBV29-1, with 7 bases aligning to TRBD1. CDR1 and CDR2 (germline): SQVTM, ANQGSEA. The CDR3 sequence is 14 residues long. J was trimmed by 5 bases and V by 7 bases; bases with no gene match: 10. This CDR3 is CSASGTEWTGELFF. CDR3 in DNA: TGCAGCGCTTCCGGGACAGAATGGACCGGGGAGCTGTTTTTT.

This clonotype was seen many times. V usage is TRBV25-1 and J usage is TRBJ2-7; D is perhaps TRBD1 (6 bases). The CDR3 totals 15 residues. V dropped 4 bases and J dropped 2 bases, with 15 bases sitting between them. Germline CDR1 and CDR2: MGHDK and SYGVNS. The CDR3 loop is CASSGYGRGTYEQYF. The CDR3 DNA reads as TGTGCCAGCAGTGGGTATGGTAGGGGGACCTACGAGCAGTACTTC.

On this clonotype itself: Being one base from a much bigger clone, this may be a read error. The genes are TRBV30 and TRBJ1-1; D is uncertain. This CDR3 has 12 residues. Germline V gene lookup returns CDR1 GTSNPN and CDR2 SVGIG (reference sequence). Trimming pared 7 bases from V and 4 bases from J, leaving 13 bases between. The CDR3 spells CASSEDLTEAFF. CDR3 sequence (DNA): TGTGCCTCTTCGGAAGACCTCACTGAAGCTTTCTTT.

This clonotype was seen repeatedly, ten times or more. The chain couples TRBV6-5 to TRBJ1-1, with a weak D call TRBD1 (5 bases). Trimming stripped 6 bases from V and 6 bases from J, with 17 bases between. This CDR3 comprises 14 residues. The germline V gene has CDR1 MNHEY and CDR2 SVGAGI. In DNA, the CDR3 is TGTGCCAGCAGCCACGGGGTGAGGGGCGCTGAAGCTTTCTTT. It encodes CASSHGVRGAEAFF.

The chain recombines TRBV28 with TRBJ1-3, with unresolved D. V lost 3 bases and J lost 8, with 8 bases in between. The CDR3 has 12 amino acids. Germline V lookup: CDR1 MDHEN, CDR2 SYDVKM. CDR3 sequence reads: CASSFRPDTIYF. The CDR3 nucleotides read TGTGCCAGCAGTTTCCGCCCCGACACCATATATTTT.

In this sample, this clonotype turned up a few times. Just one base apart from a much larger clone, this may be a read error. The CDR3 region is CASSEQGAAEACF. The CDR3, as DNA: TGTGCCAGCAGTGAGCAGGGGGCCGCTGAAGCTTGCTTT. The chain combines TRBV6-1 with TRBJ1-1; 8 positions agree with TRBD1. In germline, CDR1 is MNHNS, CDR2 SASEGT. The CDR3 is made up of 13 amino acids.

In this sample, this clonotype turned up many times. The V call is TRBV28, the J call TRBJ1-6, with D maybe TRBD1 (5 bases). The ends were cut back, 6 bases at V and 2 bases at J, with 17 bases in the middle. Germline loops: CDR1 MDHEN, CDR2 SYDVKM. The CDR3 length is 17 residues. Here the CDR3 DNA reads TGTGCCAGCAGCCTGAGTGGGGGTAGCCCCTATAATTCACCCCTCCACTTT. Residues: CASSLSGGSPYNSPLHF.

There are many counts of this clonotype. V usage is TRBV5-1 and J usage is TRBJ1-2; D may be TRBD1 (5 bases). Deletions cut 2 bases from V and 10 bases from J, with 21 bases between. Germline V gene data show CDR1 as SGHRS and CDR2 as YFSETQ. The CDR3 consists of 15 residues. The CDR3 reads CASSFVPGRDGPYTF. The DNA of the CDR3 is TGCGCCAGCAGCTTTGTCCCGGGGAGGGACGGACCCTACACCTTC.

This clonotype occurred many times. The J gene is TRBJ2-5, the V gene TRBV12-3 or TRBV12-4; D may be TRBD1 or TRBD2 (5 bases each). The ends were cut back, 5 bases at V and 2 bases at J, with 9 bases in the middle. The CDR3 has 13 residues. The CDR3 loop reads CASSPGRQETQYF. In nucleotides, the CDR3 is TGTGCCAGCAGTCCGGGACGGCAAGAGACCCAGTACTTC.

Many counts were recorded for this clonotype. J is TRBJ2-7 and V is TRBV7-2; 8 bases are a match to TRBD2. CDR1 SGHTA and CDR2 FQGNSA come from the germline V gene. The CDR3 runs to 17 residues. The ends lost 1 base at V and 1 base at J; junction bases unmatched: 9. In DNA form, the CDR3 reads TGTGCCAGCAGCTTAGGCTTCGGGCTAGCGGGTTCCTACGAGCAGTACTTC. It is translated as CASSLGFGLAGSYEQYF.

The chain is built from TRBV5-1 and TRBJ2-3; D perhaps matches TRBD2 (6 bases). The CDR3 has 15 amino acids. The ends were cut back, 5 bases at V and 0 bases at J, with 13 bases in the middle. Germline V CDR1 and CDR2: SGHRS, YFSETQ. This CDR3 is CASRSSGGSTDTQYF. In DNA, the CDR3 is TGCGCCAGCAGATCTAGTGGAGGGAGCACAGATACGCAGTATTTT.

This clonotype was found many times. The chain links TRBV15 to TRBJ1-2, with 8 nucleotides matching TRBD1. The CDR3 loop spans 16 amino acids. J lost 8 bases, V lost 1 base, and 12 bases had no gene match. The V gene's germline CDR1 is LNHNV and CDR2 YYDKDF (reference sequence). This CDR3 reads CATSRAPGRTGLGYTF. For the CDR3, the DNA is TGTGCCACCAGCAGAGCCCCCGGGCGGACAGGGTTAGGCTACACCTTC.

In this sample, this clonotype turned up many times. This chain links TRBV20-1 with TRBJ1-1; D call uncertain. V dropped 6 bases and J dropped 5 bases, with 13 bases sitting between them. CDR3 length: 12 amino acids. The V gene's germline CDR1 is DFQATT and CDR2 SNEGSKA (reference sequence). The CDR3 sequence: CSARPQLTEAFF. The CDR3 nucleotides are TGCAGTGCGCGCCCACAACTAACTGAAGCTTTCTTT.

The chain has TRBV12-3 or TRBV12-4 and TRBJ2-1, with TRBD2 matching 13 bases. The CDR3 runs 15 residues. Unmatched junction bases numbered 8, after V lost 6 bases and J lost 9 bases. CDR3 amino acids: CASSELAGGPSEQFF. DNA for the CDR3: TGTGCCAGCAGCGAACTAGCGGGAGGGCCGAGTGAGCAGTTCTTC.

CDR3 DNA sequence: TGTGCCAGCAGCTCCAGGGCCGGGGAGCTGTTTTTT. The encoded protein is CASSSRAGELFF. This sequence joins TRBV7-6 and TRBJ2-2; possible D gene TRBD1, 5 bases. The CDR3 length is 12 residues. Germline-derived CDR1 and CDR2 are SGHVS and FNYEAQ. Trimming pared 4 bases from V and 6 bases from J, leaving 6 bases between.

This clonotype was detected many times. This chain links TRBV12-5 with TRBJ2-7; TRBD2 might be the D (7 bases). Per germline, CDR1 LGHNT and CDR2 FRNRAP. This CDR3 has 16 residues. V lost 6 bases to trimming and J lost 0 bases, with 18 bases between them. The DNA of the CDR3 is TGTGCTAGTGGCCCACAGGGACTATCGGACTCCTACGAGCAGTACTTC. It encodes CASGPQGLSDSYEQYF.

Ten or more counts support this clonotype. V and J are TRBV12-3 or TRBV12-4 and TRBJ1-1; D may be TRBD1 (5 bases). The CDR3 consists of 14 residues. V was trimmed by 5 bases and J by 1 base, leaving 11 bases between them. The CDR3 region has the DNA TGTGCCAGCAGTAGGGGACCGAGGAACACTGAAGCTTTCTTT. Its translation is CASSRGPRNTEAFF.

This clonotype was recorded at least ten times. The rearrangement uses TRBV25-1 and TRBJ1-2, with D perhaps TRBD1 (5 bases). Germline V lookup: CDR1 MGHDK, CDR2 SYGVNS. Trimming stripped 3 bases from V and 0 bases from J, with 11 bases between. The CDR3 extends over 15 amino acids. CDR3 sequence: CASSDSRGPNYGYTF. The CDR3 bases are TGTGCCAGCAGTGATAGTAGGGGACCTAACTATGGCTACACCTTC.

The table lists this clonotype with many counts. The V and J genes are TRBV20-1 and TRBJ1-5; tentatively, D is TRBD1 (5 bases). The CDR3 length is 15 residues. Germline-derived CDR1 and CDR2 are DFQATT and SNEGSKA (reference sequence). Trimming took off 5 bases at V and 0 bases at J, with 14 bases between the two ends. CDR3 bases: TGCAGTGCTGTCCGGGACCACTATAGCAATCAGCCCCAGCATTTT. Translation gives CSAVRDHYSNQPQHF.

The chain links TRBV2 to TRBJ2-5, with 11 positions matching TRBD2. V was pared by 0 bases and J by 2 bases, with 8 bases of the junction left unmatched. Germline CDR1 is SNHLY and CDR2 is FYNNEI. CDR3 size: 18 residues. As DNA, the CDR3 is TGTGCCAGCAGTGAAGCGCTTCTAGCGGGGGGACGGCAAGAGACCCAGTACTTC. Translation gives CASSEALLAGGRQETQYF.

This clonotype was seen many times. This chain's CDR3 is CASSLTSSGRKGEQYF. The CDR3 DNA is TGTGCCAGCAGTTTAACTTCGAGCGGGAGGAAGGGCGAGCAGTACTTC. The V call is TRBV28, the J call TRBJ2-7; 9 bases agree with TRBD2. V was pared by 2 bases and J by 6 bases, with 11 bases of the junction left unmatched. CDR1 and CDR2 from the germline V gene are MDHEN and SYDVKM. The length of the CDR3 is 16 residues.

This clonotype came up many times. The chain employs TRBV7-2 and TRBJ2-7; 9 bases are a match to TRBD1. Trimming cost V 3 bases and J 4 bases; bases outside gene matches: 7. This CDR3 region has 15 residues. The germline gives CDR1 SGHTA, CDR2 FQGNSA. The CDR3: CASSLDRGIFYEQYF. In DNA form, the CDR3 reads TGTGCCAGCAGCTTGGACAGGGGAATTTTTTACGAGCAGTACTTC.

This clonotype was picked up a small number of times. The chain combines TRBV19 with TRBJ2-2; no clear D gene. V lost 9 bases to trimming and J lost 4 bases, with 12 bases between them. This CDR3 comprises 13 residues. Germline lookup yields CDR1 LNHDA and CDR2 SQIVND (reference sequence). The CDR3 region has the DNA TGTGCCAGCAGAGGTGGCGGCACCGGGGAGCTGTTTTTT. This encodes CASRGGGTGELFF.

V is TRBV5-1 and J is TRBJ2-2; unclear D gene. V was shortened by 2 bases and J by 4 bases, with 9 bases between the two germline ends. CDR1 is SGHRS and CDR2 is YFSETQ in the germline V gene. The CDR3 is 14 residues long. The CDR3 nucleotides read TGCGCCAGCAGCTTAAGCTACGGCACCGGGGAGCTGTTTTTT. Encoded protein: CASSLSYGTGELFF. Together with reference TRBV5-1 and TRBJ2-2, the CDR3 gives the full variable domain: KAGVTQTPRYLIKTRGQQVTLSCSPISGHRSVSWYQQTPGQGLQFLFEYFSETQRNKGNFPGRFSGRQFSNSRSEMNVSTLELGDSALYLCASSLSYGTGELFFGEGSRLTVL.

There are many counts of this clonotype. The chain has TRBV27 and TRBJ1-2, with TRBD1 as a possible D gene (5 bases). The CDR3 covers 16 residues. V was trimmed by 5 bases and J by 4 bases, leaving 20 bases between them. Per germline, CDR1 MNHEY and CDR2 SMNVEV (reference sequence). CDR3 protein: CASSHLRTRGIYGYTF. CDR3 in DNA: TGTGCCAGCAGTCACCTACGGACACGGGGGATCTATGGCTACACCTTC.

A few counts support this clonotype. The rearrangement uses TRBV5-1 and TRBJ2-7; D might be TRBD1 or TRBD2, each matching 6 bases. This CDR3 comprises 15 residues. Per the germline V gene, CDR1 is SGHRS and CDR2 is YFSETQ. Between the trimmed V and J ends, which lost 3 bases and 4 bases, there was a span of 17 bases. The chain's CDR3 is CASSWGAGAGYEQYF. Written as DNA, the CDR3 is TGCGCCAGCAGCTGGGGGGCAGGAGCCGGGTACGAGCAGTACTTC.

The rearrangement joins TRBV4-1 to TRBJ2-7, with a tentative D call TRBD1 (6 bases). The V gene lost 0 bases and the J gene lost 7 bases, with 16 bases spanning the gap. Germline CDR1 and CDR2: MGHRA and YSYEKL. The CDR3 is made up of 15 amino acids. The CDR3 sequence is CASSQDLQGFGEQYF. Written as DNA, the CDR3 is TGCGCCAGCAGCCAAGATCTACAGGGTTTTGGGGAGCAGTACTTC.

The chain links TRBV19 to TRBJ2-7; 7 nucleotides align to TRBD2. CDR3 length: 18 amino acids. Germline loops: CDR1 LNHDA, CDR2 SQIVND (reference sequence). After removal of 5 bases from V and 0 bases from J, the junction contained 16 bases not matched to a gene. This CDR3 reads CASSPRGRGRLSSYEQYF. The DNA for the CDR3 is TGTGCCAGTAGTCCCCGGGGGAGGGGACGACTCAGCTCCTACGAGCAGTACTTC.

This clonotype was seen repeatedly, ten times or more. The chain recombines TRBV10-3 with TRBJ2-7, with TRBD1 matching over 7 bases. J lost 5 bases, V lost 6 bases, and 10 bases had no gene match. This CDR3 has 14 amino acids. Germline CDR1 is ENHRY and CDR2 is SYGVKD. The DNA for the CDR3 is TGTGCCATCAGCGCCCAGACAGGGACCGACGAGCAGTACTTC. Its protein product is CAISAQTGTDEQYF.